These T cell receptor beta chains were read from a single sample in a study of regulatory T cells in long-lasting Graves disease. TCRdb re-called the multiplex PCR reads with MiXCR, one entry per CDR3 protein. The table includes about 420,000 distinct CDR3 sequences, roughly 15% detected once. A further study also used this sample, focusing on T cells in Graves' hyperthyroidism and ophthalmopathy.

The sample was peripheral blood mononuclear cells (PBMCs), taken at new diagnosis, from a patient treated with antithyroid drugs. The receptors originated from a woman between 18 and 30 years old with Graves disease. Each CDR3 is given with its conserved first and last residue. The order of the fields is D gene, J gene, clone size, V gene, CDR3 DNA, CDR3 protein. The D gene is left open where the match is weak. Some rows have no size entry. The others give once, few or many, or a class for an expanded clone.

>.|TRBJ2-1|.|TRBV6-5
TGTGCCAGCAGTTACTTGTCGAGCTCCTACAATGAGCAGTTCTTC
CASSYLSSSYNEQFF
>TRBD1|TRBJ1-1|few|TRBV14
TGTGCCAGCAGCCAAGCCGGGACAGGGTTCAGGACTGAAGCTTTCTTT
CASSQAGTGFRTEAFF
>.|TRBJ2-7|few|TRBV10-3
TGTGCCATCGCGGGGCTCCAGAACTACGAGCAGTACTTC
CAIAGLQNYEQYF
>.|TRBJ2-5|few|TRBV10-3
TGTGCCATCAGTGAGTCGGTCAGGGGCCGACAAGAGACCCAGTACTTC
CAISESVRGRQETQYF
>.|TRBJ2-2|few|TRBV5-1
TGCGCCAGCAGCTTTACAAGGGGCGCTTCCGGGGAGCTGTTTTTT
CASSFTRGASGELFF
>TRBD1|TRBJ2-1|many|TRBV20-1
TGCAGTGCTCAACATTTGGGGACAGGGGGTTATGAGCAGTTCTTC
CSAQHLGTGGYEQFF
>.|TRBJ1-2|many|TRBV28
TGTGCCAGCAGCCCAGGGGTTTCCGTCTATGGCTACACCTTC
CASSPGVSVYGYTF
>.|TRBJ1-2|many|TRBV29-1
TGCAGCGTTGATAAAGCAGAGTACTATGGCTACACCTTC
CSVDKAEYYGYTF
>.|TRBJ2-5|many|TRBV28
TGTGCCAGCAGAGGGGAGACCCAGTACTTC
CASRGETQYF
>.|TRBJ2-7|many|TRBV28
TGTGCCAGCAGGGGGACTCAGTTAGACTACGAGCAGTACTTC
CASRGTQLDYEQYF
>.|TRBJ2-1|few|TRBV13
TGTGCCAGCAGCCCCCGGGAGTGGGGGTACAATGAGCAGTTCTTC
CASSPREWGYNEQFF
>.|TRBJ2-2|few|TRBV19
TGTGCCAGTAGTATTTTAGTCGGATCGAACACCGGGGAGCTGTTTTTT
CASSILVGSNTGELFF
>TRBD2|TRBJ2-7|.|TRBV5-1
TGCGCCAGCAGCTTGTTCCCGACTAGCGGGAGCGCGTACGAGCAGTACTTC
CASSLFPTSGSAYEQYF
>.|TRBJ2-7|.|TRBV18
TGTGCCAGCTCACCACAGGGGTCGAGCGCCATCTCCTACGAGCAGTACTTC
CASSPQGSSAISYEQYF
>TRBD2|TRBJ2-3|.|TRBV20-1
TGCAGTGCTAGAGATGGAACTAGCGCCTACATGGATACGCAGTATTTT
CSARDGTSAYMDTQYF
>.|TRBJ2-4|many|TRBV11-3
TGTGCCAGCAGGGAAGCGGGCGCCGCCAAAAACATTCAGTACTTC
CASREAGAAKNIQYF
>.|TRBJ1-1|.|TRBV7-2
TGTGCCAGCAGCCCCCCGGGACGGCTGAACACTGAAGCTTTCTTT
CASSPPGRLNTEAFF
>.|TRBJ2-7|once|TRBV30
TGTGCCTGGAGGGGTATGGGGGGCTGGTCCGAGCAGTACTTC
CAWRGMGGWSEQYF
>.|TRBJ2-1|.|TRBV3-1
TGTGCCAGCAGCAACCCCCCATTGGGCGGAGTTGTCTCCTACAATGAGCAGTTCTTC
CASSNPPLGGVVSYNEQFF
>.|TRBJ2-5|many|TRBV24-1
TGTGCCACCAGTGATTTGTTGGAGACCCAGTACTTC
CATSDLLETQYF
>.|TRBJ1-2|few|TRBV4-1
TGCGCCAGCAGCCACGGGGACACGGCTGGGTATGGCTACACCTTC
CASSHGDTAGYGYTF
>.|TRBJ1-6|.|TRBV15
TGTGCCACCAGCAGAGATCGACAGCCCCTCCACTTT
CATSRDRQPLHF
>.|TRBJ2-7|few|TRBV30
TGTGCCTGGAGAACCTCGGGGGCAGGCGAGCAGTACTTC
CAWRTSGAGEQYF
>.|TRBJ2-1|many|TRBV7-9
TGTGCCAGCAGCTTATCTCCGCGAGCTGAGCAGTTCTTC
CASSLSPRAEQFF
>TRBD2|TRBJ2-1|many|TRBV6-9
TGTGCCAGCAGTTACAACCTAGCGGGAGCGCATGAGCAGTTCTTC
CASSYNLAGAHEQFF
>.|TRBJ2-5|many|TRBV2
TGTGCCAGCAGTGGATCTAGGGAGACCCAGTACTTC
CASSGSRETQYF
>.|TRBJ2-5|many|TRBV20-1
TGCAGTGCTAGAATAGAGACCCAGTACTTC
CSARIETQYF
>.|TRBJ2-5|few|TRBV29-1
TGCAGCGTTGAATGGGGCGGCCGGTCCCAAGAGACCCAGTACTTC
CSVEWGGRSQETQYF
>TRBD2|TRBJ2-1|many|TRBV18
TGTGCCAGCAGTCCTTCTAGCGGGAGCTACAATGAGCAGTTCTTC
CASSPSSGSYNEQFF
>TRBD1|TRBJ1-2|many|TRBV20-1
TGCAGTGCTAGAGATGGGACAGTCAGTCTCGGCTACACCTTC
CSARDGTVSLGYTF
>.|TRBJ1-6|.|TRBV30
TGTGCCTGGAGTGTACCCGGCAGGGCGGCCTATAATTCACCCCTCCACTTT
CAWSVPGRAAYNSPLHF
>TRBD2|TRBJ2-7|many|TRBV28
TGTGCCAGCAGTCGGAGGACTAGCGGGAAGTACGAGCAGTACTTC
CASSRRTSGKYEQYF
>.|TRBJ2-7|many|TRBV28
TGTGCCAGCAGTACTTTGGGGAATACAGGGACCCAATACGAGCAGTACTTC
CASSTLGNTGTQYEQYF
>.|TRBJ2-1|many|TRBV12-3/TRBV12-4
TGTGCCAGCAGGGAGGAACTTTACAATGAGCAGTTCTTC
CASREELYNEQFF
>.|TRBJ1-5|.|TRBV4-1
TGCGCCAGCAGCCAAGGTCTAAGCCAGAGGGGTCAGCCCCAGCATTTT
CASSQGLSQRGQPQHF
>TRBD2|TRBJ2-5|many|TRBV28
TGTGCCAGCAGTTTTACTAGCGGGAGGTTGGAGACCCAGTACTTC
CASSFTSGRLETQYF
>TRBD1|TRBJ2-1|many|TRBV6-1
TGTGCCAGCAGCCCGGGACAGGACTCCTACAATGAGCAGTTCTTC
CASSPGQDSYNEQFF
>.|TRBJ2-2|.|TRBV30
TGTGCCTGGAGTGCGTCTATGCGGGAGCTGTTTTTT
CAWSASMRELFF
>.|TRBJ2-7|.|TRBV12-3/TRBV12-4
TGTGCCAGCAGTATCGGTAGCGGAGGCTACGAGCAGTACTTC
CASSIGSGGYEQYF
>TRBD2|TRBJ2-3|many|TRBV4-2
TGTGCCAGCAGCCCCGGACTAGCGGGAGGAGATACGCAGTATTTT
CASSPGLAGGDTQYF
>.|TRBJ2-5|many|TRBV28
TGTGCCAGCAGTTTAAATCCTGCAAAGACCCAGTACTTC
CASSLNPAKTQYF
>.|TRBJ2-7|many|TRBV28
TGTGCCAGCAGTTTATGGGAGGGCGAGCAGTACTTC
CASSLWEGEQYF
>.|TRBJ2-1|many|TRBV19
TGTGCCAGTAGTACGACTCCGCCCTACCATTACAATGAGCAGTTCTTC
CASSTTPPYHYNEQFF
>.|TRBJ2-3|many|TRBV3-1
TGTGCCAGCAGCCAAGGTTCCGATACGCAGTATTTT
CASSQGSDTQYF